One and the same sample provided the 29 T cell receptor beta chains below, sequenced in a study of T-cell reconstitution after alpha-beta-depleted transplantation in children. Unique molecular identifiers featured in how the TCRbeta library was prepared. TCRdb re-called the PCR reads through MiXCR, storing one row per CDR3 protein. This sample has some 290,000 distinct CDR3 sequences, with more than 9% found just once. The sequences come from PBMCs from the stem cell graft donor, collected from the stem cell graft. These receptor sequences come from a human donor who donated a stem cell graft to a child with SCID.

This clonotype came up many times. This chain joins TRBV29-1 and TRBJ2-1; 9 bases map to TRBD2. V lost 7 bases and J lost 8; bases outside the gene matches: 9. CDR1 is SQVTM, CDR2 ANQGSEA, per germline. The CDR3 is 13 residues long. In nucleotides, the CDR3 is TGCAGCGGCGGGGGGGCCTCTGGGGATGAGCAGTTCTTC. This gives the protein CSGGGASGDEQFF.

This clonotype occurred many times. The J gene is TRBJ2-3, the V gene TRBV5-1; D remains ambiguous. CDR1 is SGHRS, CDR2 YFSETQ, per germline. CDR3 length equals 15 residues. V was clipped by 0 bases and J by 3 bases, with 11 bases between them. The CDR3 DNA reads TGCGCCAGCAGCTTGGGAGGTCATAGGACAGATACGCAGTATTTT. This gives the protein CASSLGGHRTDTQYF.

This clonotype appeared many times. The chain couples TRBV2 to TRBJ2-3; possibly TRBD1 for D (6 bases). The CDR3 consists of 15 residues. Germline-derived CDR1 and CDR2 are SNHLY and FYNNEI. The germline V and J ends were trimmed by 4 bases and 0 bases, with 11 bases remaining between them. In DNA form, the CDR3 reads TGTGCCAGCAGTGTATCCCAGGGGAGCACAGATACGCAGTATTTT. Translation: CASSVSQGSTDTQYF. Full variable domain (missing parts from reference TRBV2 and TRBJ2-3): EPEVTQTPSHQVTQMGQEVILRCVPISNHLYFYWYRQILGQKVEFLVSFYNNEISEKSEIFDDQFSVERPDGSNFTLKIRSTKLEDSAMYFCASSVSQGSTDTQYFGPGTRLTVL.

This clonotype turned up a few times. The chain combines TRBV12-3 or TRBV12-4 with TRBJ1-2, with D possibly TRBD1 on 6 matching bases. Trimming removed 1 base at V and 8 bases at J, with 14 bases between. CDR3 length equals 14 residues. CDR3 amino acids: CASSLVPRGYGYTF. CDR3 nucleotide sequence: TGTGCCAGCAGTTTAGTTCCCAGGGGATACGGCTACACCTTC.

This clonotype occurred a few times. CDR3 in amino acids: CASSVGRDRVKNIQYF. CDR3 nucleotide sequence: TGTGCCAGCAGCGTAGGAAGGGACAGGGTGAAAAACATTCAGTACTTC. The rearrangement uses TRBV9 and TRBJ2-4; 9 bases line up with TRBD1. After removal of 0 bases from V and 4 bases from J, the junction contained 5 bases not matched to a gene. There are 16 residues in the CDR3. Germline V CDR1 and CDR2: SGDLS, YYNGEE.

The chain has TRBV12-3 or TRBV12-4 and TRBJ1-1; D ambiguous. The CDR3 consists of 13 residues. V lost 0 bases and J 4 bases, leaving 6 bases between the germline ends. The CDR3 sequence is CASSLARPTEAFF. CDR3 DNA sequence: TGTGCCAGCAGTTTAGCGAGACCCACTGAAGCTTTCTTT.

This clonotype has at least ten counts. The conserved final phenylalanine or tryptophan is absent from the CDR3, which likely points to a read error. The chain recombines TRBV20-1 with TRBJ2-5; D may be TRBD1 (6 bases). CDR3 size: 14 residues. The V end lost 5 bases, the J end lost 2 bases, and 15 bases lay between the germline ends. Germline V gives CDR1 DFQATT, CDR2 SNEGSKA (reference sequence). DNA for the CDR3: TGCAGTGCTGTATATGGCAGGGGACAAGAGACCCAGTACCTC. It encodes CSAVYGRGQETQYL.

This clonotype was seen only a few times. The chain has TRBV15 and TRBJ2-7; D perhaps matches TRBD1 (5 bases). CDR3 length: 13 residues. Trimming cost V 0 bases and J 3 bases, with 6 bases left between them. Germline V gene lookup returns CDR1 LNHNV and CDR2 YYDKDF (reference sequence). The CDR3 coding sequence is TGTGCCACCAGCAGAGAAGGGGTCTACGAGCAGTACTTC. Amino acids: CATSREGVYEQYF.

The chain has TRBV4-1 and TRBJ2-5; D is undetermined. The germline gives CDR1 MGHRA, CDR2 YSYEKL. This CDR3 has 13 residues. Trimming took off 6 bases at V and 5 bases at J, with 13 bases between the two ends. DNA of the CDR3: TGCGCCAGCAGTAGCCAGGTTCCGGAGACCCAGTACTTC. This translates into CASSSQVPETQYF.

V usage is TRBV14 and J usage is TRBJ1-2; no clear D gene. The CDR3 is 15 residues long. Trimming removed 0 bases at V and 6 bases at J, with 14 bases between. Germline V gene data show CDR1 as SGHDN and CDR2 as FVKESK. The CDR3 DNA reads TGTGCCAGCAGCCAAGATATCGGGGATCTAGATGGCTACACCTTC. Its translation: CASSQDIGDLDGYTF.

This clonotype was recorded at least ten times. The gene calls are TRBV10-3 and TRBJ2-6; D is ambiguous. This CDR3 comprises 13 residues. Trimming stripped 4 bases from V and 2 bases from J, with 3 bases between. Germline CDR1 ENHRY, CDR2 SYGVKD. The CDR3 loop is CAISGAGANVLTF. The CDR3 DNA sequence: TGTGCCATCAGTGGGGCTGGGGCCAACGTCCTGACTTTC.

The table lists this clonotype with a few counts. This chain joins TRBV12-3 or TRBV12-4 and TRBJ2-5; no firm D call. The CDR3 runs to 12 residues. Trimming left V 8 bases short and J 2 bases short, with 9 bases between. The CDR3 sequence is CASGQAQETQYF. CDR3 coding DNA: TGTGCCAGCGGGCAGGCACAAGAGACCCAGTACTTC.

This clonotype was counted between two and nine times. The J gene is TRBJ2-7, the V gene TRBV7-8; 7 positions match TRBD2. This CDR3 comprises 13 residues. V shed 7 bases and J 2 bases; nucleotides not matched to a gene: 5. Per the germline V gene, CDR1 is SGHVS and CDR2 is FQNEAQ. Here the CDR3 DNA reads TGTGCCAGCACCGGGGGGTCGGCCTACGAGCAGTACTTC. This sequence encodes CASTGGSAYEQYF.

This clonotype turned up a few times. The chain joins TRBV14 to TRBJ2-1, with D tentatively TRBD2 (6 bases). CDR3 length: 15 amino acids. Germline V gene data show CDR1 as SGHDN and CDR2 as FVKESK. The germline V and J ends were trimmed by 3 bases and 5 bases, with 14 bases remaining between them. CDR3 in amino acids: CASSQRTTYNNEQFF. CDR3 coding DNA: TGTGCCAGCAGCCAGAGGACTACCTACAACAATGAGCAGTTCTTC.

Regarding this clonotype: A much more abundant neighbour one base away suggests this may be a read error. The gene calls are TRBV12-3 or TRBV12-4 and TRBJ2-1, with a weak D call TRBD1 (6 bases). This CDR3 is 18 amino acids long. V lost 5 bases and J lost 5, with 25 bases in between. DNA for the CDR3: TGTGCCAGCAGTCCAGGGGCTGTTCTACCGTGGCTGAACAATGAGCAGTTCTTC. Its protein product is CASSPGAVLPWLNNEQFF.

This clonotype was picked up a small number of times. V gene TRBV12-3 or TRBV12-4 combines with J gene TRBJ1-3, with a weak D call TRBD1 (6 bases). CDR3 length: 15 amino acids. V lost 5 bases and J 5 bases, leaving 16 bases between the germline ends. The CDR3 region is CASSKGWTERNTIYF. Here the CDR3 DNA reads TGTGCCAGCAGTAAGGGGTGGACAGAAAGAAACACCATATATTTT.

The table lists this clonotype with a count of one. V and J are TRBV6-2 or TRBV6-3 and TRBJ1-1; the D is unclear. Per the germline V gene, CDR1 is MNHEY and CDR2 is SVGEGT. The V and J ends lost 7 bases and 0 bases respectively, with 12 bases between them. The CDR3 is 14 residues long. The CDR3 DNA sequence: TGTGCCAGCAACCACCCCACACTGAACACTGAAGCTTTCTTT. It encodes CASNHPTLNTEAFF.

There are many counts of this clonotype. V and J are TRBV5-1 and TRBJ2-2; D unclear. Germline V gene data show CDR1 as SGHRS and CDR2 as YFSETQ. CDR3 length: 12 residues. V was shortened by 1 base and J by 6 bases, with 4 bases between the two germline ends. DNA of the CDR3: TGCGCCAGCAGCTTGACCGCCGGGGAGCTGTTTTTT. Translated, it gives CASSLTAGELFF.

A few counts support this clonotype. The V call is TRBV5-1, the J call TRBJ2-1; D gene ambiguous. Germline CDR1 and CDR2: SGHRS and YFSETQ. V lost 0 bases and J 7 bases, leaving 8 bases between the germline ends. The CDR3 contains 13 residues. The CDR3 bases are TGCGCCAGCAGCTTGGAGTCAGTAAATGAGCAGTTCTTC. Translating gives CASSLESVNEQFF.

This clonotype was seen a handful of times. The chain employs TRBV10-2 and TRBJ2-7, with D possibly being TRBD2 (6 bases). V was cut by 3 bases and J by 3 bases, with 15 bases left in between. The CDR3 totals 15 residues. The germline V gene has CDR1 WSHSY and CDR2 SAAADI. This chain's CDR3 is CASSDGGRRGYEQYF. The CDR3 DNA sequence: TGCGCCAGCAGTGATGGGGGGAGGAGAGGCTACGAGCAGTACTTC.

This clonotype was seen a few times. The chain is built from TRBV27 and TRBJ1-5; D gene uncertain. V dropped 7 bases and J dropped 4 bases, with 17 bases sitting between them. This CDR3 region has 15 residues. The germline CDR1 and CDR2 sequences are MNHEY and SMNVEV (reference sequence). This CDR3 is CASTDEGRLNQPQHF. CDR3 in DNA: TGTGCCAGCACCGACGAAGGTAGGCTAAATCAGCCCCAGCATTTT.

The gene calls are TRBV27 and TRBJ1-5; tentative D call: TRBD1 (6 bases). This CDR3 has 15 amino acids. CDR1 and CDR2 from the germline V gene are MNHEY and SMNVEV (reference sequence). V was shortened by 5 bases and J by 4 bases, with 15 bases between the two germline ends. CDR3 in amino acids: CASSGRGAENQPQHF. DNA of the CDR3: TGTGCCAGCAGTGGAAGGGGGGCAGAGAATCAGCCCCAGCATTTT.

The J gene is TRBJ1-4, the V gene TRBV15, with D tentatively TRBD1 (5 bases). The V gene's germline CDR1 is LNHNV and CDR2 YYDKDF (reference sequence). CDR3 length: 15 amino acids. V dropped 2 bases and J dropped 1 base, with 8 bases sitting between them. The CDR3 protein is CATSRRQLTNEKLFF. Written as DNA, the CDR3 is TGTGCCACCAGCAGAAGACAGTTAACTAATGAAAAACTGTTTTTT.

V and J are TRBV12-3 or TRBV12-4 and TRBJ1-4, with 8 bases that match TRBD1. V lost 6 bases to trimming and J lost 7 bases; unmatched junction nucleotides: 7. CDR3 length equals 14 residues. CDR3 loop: CASSTRGLGEKLFF. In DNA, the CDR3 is TGTGCCAGCAGCACCAGGGGGCTTGGTGAAAAACTGTTTTTT.

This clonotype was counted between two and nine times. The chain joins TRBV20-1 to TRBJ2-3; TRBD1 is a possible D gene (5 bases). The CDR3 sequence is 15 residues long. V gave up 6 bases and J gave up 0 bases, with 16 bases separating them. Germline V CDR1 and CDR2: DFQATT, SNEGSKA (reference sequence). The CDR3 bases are TGCAGTGCCGAACAAGTCAGGGATAGCACAGATACGCAGTATTTT. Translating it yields CSAEQVRDSTDTQYF.

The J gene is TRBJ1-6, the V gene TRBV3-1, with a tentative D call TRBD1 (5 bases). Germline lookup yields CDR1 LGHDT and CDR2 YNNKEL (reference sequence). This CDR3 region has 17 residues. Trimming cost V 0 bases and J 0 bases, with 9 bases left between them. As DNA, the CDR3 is TGTGCCAGCAGCCAAGATTCTGGGGGCTCCTATAATTCACCCCTCCACTTT. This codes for CASSQDSGGSYNSPLHF.

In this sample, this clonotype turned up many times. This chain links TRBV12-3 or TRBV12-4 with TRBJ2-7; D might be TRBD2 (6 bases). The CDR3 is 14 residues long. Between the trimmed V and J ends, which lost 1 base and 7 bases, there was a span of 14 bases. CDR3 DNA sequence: TGTGCCAGCAGTTTAGTCGGGGGTCTGGGAGAGCAGTACTTC. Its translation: CASSLVGGLGEQYF.

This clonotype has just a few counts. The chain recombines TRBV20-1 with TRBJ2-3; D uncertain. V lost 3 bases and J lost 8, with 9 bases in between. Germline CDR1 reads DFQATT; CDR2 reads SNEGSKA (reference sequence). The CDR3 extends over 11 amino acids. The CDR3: CSARSPGTQYF. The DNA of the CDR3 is TGCAGTGCTAGGTCCCCTGGTACGCAGTATTTT.

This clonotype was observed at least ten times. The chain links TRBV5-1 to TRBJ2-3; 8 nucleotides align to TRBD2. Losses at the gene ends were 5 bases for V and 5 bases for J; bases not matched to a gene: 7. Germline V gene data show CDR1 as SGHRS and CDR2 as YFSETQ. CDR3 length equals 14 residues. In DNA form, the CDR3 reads TGCGCCAGCAGTTTAGCGGGGTCGAAAGATACGCAGTATTTT. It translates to CASSLAGSKDTQYF.